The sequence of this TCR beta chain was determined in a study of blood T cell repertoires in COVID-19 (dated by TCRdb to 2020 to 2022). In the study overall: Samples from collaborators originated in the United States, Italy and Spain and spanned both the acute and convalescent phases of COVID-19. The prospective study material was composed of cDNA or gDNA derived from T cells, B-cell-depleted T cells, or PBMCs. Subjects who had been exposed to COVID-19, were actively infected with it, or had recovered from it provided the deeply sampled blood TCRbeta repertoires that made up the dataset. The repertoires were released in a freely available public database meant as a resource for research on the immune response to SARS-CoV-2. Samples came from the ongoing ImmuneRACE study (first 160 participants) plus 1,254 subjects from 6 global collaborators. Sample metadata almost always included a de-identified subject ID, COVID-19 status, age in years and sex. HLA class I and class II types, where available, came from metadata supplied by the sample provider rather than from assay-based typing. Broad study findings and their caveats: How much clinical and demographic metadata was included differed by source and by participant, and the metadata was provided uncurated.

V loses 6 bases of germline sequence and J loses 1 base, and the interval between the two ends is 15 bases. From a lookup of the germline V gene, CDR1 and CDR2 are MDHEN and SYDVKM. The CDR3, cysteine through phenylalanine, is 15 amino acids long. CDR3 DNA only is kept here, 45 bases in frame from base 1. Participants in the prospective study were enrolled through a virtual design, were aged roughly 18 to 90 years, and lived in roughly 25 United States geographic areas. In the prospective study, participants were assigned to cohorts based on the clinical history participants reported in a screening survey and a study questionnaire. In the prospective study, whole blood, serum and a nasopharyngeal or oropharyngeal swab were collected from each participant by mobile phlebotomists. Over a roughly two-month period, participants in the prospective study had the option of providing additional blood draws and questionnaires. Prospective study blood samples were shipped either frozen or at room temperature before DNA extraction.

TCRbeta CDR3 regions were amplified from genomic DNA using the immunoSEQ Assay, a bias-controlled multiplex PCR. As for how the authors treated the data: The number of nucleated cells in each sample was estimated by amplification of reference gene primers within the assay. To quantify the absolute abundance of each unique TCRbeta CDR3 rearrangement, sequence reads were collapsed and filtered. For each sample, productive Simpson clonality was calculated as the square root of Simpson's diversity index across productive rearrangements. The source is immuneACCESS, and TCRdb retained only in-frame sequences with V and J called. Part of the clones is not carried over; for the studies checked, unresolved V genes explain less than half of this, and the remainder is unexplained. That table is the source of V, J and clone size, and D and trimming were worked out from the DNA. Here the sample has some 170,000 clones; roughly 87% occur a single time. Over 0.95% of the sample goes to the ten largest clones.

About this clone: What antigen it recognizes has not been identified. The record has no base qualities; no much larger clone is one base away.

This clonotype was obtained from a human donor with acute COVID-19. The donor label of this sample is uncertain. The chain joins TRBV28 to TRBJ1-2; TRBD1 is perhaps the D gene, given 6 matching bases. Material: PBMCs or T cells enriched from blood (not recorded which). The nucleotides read TGTGCCAGCAGAGCCGGGACACGTGTTAACTATGGCTACACCTTC. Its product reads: CASRAGTRVNYGYTF.